The entry below describes one TCR beta chain. Its antigen is undetermined. This CDR3 region has 14 residues. V dropped 6 bases and J dropped 9 bases, with 21 bases sitting between them. Germline values: CDR1 GTSNPN, CDR2 SVGIG (reference sequence). This specimen comes from a study of T cells in localized non-small cell lung cancer. Overall study results and limits: There was higher T cell clonality in uninvolved adjacent lung than in tumor, and it was highest there.

Profiled with immunoSEQ multiplex PCR; TCRdb holds only in-frame clones, not every one. The sample lists more than 6,000 clones, around 50% occurring once. The receptor was derived from a female donor aged 60 or older with stage I lung adenocarcinoma. Specimen: lymph node tissue, collected before any cancer treatment. The V and J genes are TRBV30 and TRBJ2-1; D might be TRBD2 (6 bases). The CDR3 DNA is TGTGCCTGCGATGGGTCGGGAGCCGAGGGTGAGCAGTTCTTC. Translated, it gives CACDGSGAEGEQFF.